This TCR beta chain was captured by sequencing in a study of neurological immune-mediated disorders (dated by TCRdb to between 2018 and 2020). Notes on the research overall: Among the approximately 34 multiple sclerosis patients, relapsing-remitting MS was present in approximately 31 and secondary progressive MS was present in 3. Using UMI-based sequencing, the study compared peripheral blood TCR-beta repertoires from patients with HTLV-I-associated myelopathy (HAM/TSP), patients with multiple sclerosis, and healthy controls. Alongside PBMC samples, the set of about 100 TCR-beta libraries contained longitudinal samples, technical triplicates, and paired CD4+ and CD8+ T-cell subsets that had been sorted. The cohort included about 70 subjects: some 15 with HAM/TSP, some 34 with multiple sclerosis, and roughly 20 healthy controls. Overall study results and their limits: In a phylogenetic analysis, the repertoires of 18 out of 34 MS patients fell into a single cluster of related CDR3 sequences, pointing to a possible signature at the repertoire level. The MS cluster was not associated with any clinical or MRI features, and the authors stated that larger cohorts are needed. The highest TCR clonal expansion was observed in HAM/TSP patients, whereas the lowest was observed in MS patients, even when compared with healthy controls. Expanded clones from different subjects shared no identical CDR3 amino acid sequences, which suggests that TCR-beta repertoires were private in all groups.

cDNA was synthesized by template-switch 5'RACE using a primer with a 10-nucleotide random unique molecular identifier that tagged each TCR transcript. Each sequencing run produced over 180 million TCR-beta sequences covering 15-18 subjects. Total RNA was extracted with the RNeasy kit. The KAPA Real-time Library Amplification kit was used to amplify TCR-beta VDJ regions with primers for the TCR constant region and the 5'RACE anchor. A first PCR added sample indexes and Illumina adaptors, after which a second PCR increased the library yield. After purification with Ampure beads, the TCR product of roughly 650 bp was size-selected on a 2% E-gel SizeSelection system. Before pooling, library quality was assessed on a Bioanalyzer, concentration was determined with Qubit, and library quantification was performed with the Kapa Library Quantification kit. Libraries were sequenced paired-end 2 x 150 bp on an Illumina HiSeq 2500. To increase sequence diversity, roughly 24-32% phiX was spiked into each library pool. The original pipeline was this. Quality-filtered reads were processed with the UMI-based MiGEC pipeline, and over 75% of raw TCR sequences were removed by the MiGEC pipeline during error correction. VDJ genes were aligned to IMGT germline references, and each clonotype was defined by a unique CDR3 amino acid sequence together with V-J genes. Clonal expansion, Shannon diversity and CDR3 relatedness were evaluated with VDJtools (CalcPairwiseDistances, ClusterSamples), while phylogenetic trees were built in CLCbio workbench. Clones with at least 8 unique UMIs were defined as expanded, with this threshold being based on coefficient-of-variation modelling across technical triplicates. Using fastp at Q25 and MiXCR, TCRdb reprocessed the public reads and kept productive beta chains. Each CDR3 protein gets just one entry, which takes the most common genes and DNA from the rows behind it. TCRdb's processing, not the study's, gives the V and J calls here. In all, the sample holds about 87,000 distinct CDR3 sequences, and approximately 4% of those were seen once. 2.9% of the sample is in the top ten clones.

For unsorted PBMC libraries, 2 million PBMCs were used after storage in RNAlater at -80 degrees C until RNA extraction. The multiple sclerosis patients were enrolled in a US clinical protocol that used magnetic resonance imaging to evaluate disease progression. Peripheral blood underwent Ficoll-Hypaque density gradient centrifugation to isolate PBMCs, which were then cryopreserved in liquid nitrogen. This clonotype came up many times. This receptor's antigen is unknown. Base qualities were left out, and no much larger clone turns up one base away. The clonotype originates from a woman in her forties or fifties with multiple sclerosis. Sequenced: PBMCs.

Here is the DNA: TGCGCCAGCAGCTCGCCCTGGGACAGCTATGGCTACACCTTC. It codes for CASSSPWDSYGYTF. The V and J segments used are TRBV5-1 and TRBJ1-2; 7 middle bases align to TRBD1. CDR1 SGHRS and CDR2 YFSETQ were looked up in the germline V gene. Unmatched junction bases come to 6, with V trimmed by 3 bases and J by 4 bases. From cysteine to phenylalanine, the CDR3 is 14 amino acids long. The entry retains the CDR3 DNA only, 42 bases that are in frame from base 1.